This T cell receptor (beta chain) was obtained from a study of human T cells and chemical hapten exposure. Trimming removed 6 bases from V and 0 bases from J, with 20 bases in between. Germline assignment: CDR1 KGHSH and CDR2 LQKENI. The CDR3 has 17 amino acids. The time point: pre-sensitization, week 0. Treatment: therapeutic diphenylcyclopropenone sensitization with weekly scalp DPC. Each CDR3 protein gets one entry after TCRdb re-called the RACE reads with MiXCR. The table records approximately 100,000 distinct CDR3 sequences, approximately 9.9% of them present only once. Regarding this clonotype: A single base separates this from a much larger clone, so it may be a read error. The conserved final phenylalanine or tryptophan is absent from the CDR3, which likely points to a read error.

The sequence was obtained from a woman in her 40s with alopecia areata. Some clones in this sample may be carry-over from other donors' samples. Specimen: whole blood, collected in connection with sensitization to the hapten diphenylcyclopropenone (DPC). This chain joins TRBV18 and TRBJ1-1; D unclear. This CDR3 is CASSPSRVGGLNTEAFS. The CDR3 DNA reads TGTGCCAGCTCCCCCTCGCGTGTTGGCGGACTGAACACTGAAGCTTTCTCT.